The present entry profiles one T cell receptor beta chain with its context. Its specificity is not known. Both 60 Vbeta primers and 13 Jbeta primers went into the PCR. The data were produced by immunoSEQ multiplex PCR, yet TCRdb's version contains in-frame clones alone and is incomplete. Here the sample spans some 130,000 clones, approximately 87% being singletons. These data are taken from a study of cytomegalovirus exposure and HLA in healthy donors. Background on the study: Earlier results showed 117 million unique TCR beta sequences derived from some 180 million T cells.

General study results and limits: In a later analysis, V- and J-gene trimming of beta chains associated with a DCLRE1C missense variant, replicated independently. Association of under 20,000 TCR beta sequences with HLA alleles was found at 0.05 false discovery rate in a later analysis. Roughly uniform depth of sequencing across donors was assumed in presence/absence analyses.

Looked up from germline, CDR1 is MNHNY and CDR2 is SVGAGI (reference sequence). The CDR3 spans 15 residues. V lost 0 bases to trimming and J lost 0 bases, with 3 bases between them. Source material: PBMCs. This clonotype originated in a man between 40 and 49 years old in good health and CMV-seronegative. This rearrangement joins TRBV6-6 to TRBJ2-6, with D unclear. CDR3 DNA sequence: TGTGCCAGCAGTTACTCCGGCTCTGGGGCCAACGTCCTGACTTTC. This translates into CASSYSGSGANVLTF.